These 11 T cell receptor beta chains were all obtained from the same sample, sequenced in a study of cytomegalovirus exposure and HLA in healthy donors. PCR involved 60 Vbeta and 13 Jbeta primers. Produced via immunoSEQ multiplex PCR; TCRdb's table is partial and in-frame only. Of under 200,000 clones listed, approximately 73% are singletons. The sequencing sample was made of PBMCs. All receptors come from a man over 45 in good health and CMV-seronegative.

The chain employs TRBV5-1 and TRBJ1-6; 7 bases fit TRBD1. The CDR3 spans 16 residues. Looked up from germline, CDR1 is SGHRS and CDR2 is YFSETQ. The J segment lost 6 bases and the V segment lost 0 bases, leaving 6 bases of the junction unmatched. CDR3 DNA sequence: TGCGCCAGCAGCTTGGTAGGGGACAGCGGTAATTCACCCCTCCACTTT. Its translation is CASSLVGDSGNSPLHF.

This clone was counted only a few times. This chain's CDR3 is CASSRQVLSGANVLTF. The CDR3 DNA follows: TGTGCCAGCAGCCGGCAGGTCCTCTCTGGGGCCAACGTCCTGACTTTC. The chain carries TRBV14 and TRBJ2-6; D not resolved. V lost 4 bases to trimming and J lost 0 bases, with 10 bases between them. The CDR3 runs 16 residues. Germline assignment: CDR1 SGHDN and CDR2 FVKESK.

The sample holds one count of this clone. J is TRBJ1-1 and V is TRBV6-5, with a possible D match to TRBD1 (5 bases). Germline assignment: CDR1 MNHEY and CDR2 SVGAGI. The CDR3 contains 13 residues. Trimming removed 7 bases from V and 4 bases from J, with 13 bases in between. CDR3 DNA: TGTGCCAGCATCACGACGGGGGGCACTGAAGCTTTCTTT. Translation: CASITTGGTEAFF.

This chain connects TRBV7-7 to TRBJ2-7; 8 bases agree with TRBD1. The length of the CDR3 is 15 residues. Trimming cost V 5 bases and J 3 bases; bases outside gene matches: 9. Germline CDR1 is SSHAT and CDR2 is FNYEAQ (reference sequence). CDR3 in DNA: TGTGCCAGCAGCCTCGGGACAGGCTCATTCTACGAGCAGTACTTC. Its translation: CASSLGTGSFYEQYF.

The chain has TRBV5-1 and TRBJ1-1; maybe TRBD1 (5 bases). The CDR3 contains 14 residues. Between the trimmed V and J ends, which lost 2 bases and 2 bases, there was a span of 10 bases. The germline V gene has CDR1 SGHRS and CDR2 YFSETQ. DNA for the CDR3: TGCGCCAGCAGCTTTCAGGGAGGAAACACTGAAGCTTTCTTT. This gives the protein CASSFQGGNTEAFF.

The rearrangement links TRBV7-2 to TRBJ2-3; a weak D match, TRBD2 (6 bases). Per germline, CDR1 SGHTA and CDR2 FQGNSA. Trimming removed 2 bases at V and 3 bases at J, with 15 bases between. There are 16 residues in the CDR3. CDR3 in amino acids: CASSLLEGKTTDTQYF. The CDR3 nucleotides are TGTGCCAGCAGCTTACTGGAGGGCAAGACGACAGATACGCAGTATTTT. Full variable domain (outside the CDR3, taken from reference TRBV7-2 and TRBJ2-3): GAGVSQSPSNKVTEKGKDVELRCDPISGHTALYWYRQSLGQGLEFLIYFQGNSAPDKSGLPSDRFSAERTGGSVSTLTIQRTQQEDSAVYLCASSLLEGKTTDTQYFGPGTRLTVL.

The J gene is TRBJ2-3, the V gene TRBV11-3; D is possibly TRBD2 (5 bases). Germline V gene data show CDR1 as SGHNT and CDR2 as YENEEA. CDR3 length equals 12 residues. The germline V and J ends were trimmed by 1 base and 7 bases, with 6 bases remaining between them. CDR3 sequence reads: CASSLGRNTQYF. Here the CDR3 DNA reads TGTGCCAGCAGCTTAGGGAGGAATACGCAGTATTTT.

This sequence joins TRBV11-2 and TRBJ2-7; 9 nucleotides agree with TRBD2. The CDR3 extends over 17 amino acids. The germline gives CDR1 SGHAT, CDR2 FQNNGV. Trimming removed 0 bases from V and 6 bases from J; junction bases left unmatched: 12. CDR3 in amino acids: CASSLDRTGAGGGEQYF. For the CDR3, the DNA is TGTGCCAGCAGCTTAGATCGGACAGGAGCGGGGGGCGGCGAGCAGTACTTC. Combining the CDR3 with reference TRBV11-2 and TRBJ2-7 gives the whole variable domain EAGVAQSPRYKIIEKRQSVAFWCNPISGHATLYWYQQILGQGPKLLIQFQNNGVVDDSQLPKDRFSAERLKGVDSTLKIQPAKLEDSAVYLCASSLDRTGAGGGEQYFGPGTRLTVT.

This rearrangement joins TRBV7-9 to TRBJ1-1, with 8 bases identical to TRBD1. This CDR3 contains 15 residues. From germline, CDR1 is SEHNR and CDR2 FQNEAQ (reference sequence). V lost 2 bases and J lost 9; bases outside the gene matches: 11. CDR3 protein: CASSLTGTGQMQAFF. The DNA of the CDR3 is TGTGCCAGCAGCTTAACCGGGACAGGTCAAATGCAAGCTTTCTTT.

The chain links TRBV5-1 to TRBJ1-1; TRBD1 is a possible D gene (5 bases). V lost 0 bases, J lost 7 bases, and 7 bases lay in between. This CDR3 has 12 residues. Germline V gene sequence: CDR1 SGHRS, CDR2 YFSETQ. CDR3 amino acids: CASSLDRFEAFF. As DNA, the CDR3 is TGCGCCAGCAGCTTGGACAGGTTTGAAGCTTTCTTT.

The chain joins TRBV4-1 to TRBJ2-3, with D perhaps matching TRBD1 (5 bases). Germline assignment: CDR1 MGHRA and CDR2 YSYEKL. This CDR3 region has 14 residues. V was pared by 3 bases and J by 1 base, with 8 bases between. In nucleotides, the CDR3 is TGCGCCAGCAGCCAGGGCAGGGGCACAGATACGCAGTATTTT. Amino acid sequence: CASSQGRGTDTQYF.